This is a list of T cell receptor beta chains from one sample in a study of cytomegalovirus exposure and HLA in healthy donors. TCRdb keeps only in-frame clones here, not all; method: immunoSEQ multiplex PCR. This sample yields fewer than 180,000 clones, of which just under 65% are seen a single time; about 7.1% belongs to the top ten. Sequencing was performed on PBMCs. Receptor source: a woman aged 55-69 years in good health and CMV-seropositive. Both conserved end residues are part of each CDR3. D genes are given only for firm matches. Size values are once, few and many counts, or a class for expanded clones, and some rows have none.

>TRBJ1-4|.|TRBV9|TRBD1
TGTGCCAGCAGCTCGACAGGGCTGGAGGCTAATGAAAAACTGTTTTTT
CASSSTGLEANEKLFF
>TRBJ2-7|.|TRBV28|TRBD1
TGTGCCAGCAGTTCAGGGGACAGGAGCACCTACGAGCAGTACTTC
CASSSGDRSTYEQYF
>TRBJ2-3|few|TRBV28|TRBD1
TGTGCCAGCAGTTTCGCCGGGCAGGGGACAGGGGCCCCAGATACGCAGTATTTT
CASSFAGQGTGAPDTQYF
>TRBJ1-1|.|TRBV10-3|TRBD1
TGTGCCATCAGTGAAGGGACAGCCCCTGAAGCTTTCTTT
CAISEGTAPEAFF
>TRBJ1-2|.|TRBV4-3|.
TGCGCCAGCAGCCAAGCTAGGTGGGTTGGCTACACCTTC
CASSQARWVGYTF
>TRBJ2-3|.|TRBV9|.
TGTGCCAGCCTCGACAGATACACAGATACGCAGTATTTT
CASLDRYTDTQYF
>TRBJ2-2|.|TRBV10-3|TRBD2
TGTGCCATCAGTTCAATGACTAGCGGGACGAACACCGGGGAGCTGTTTTTT
CAISSMTSGTNTGELFF
>TRBJ2-3|.|TRBV6-6|.
TGTGCCAGCACCCCCGGGAGCACCGCTAGCACAGATACGCAGTATTTT
CASTPGSTASTDTQYF
>TRBJ1-1|.|TRBV28|TRBD1
TGTGCCAGCAGCCTCTCCGGGACAGATGAAGCTTTCTTT
CASSLSGTDEAFF
>TRBJ1-2|few|TRBV30|.
TGTGCCTGGAGTGTAGGAGACCTACGAGGCTACACCTTC
CAWSVGDLRGYTF
>TRBJ2-7|.|TRBV10-2|TRBD2
TGCGCCAGCAGTGAGCAGAGTAGCGGGAGGGCCGGTAACCAGAACGAGCAGTACTTC
CASSEQSSGRAGNQNEQYF
>TRBJ2-4|.|TRBV6-1|TRBD1
TGTGCCAGCAGCCGAGACAGGGTCCAAAACATTCAGTACTTC
CASSRDRVQNIQYF
>TRBJ1-2|once|TRBV28|.
TGTGCCACTCAGTACCTCGGCTACACCTTC
CATQYLGYTF
>TRBJ2-1|.|TRBV9|.
TGTGCCAGCAGCGCGAGAACTATCAATGAGCAGTTCTTC
CASSARTINEQFF
>TRBJ1-4|.|TRBV7-9|.
TGTGCCAGCGGGAGAGGGACTGCGGGGAATGAAAAACTGTTTTTT
CASGRGTAGNEKLFF
>TRBJ2-1|few|TRBV7-6|TRBD2
TGTGCCAGCAGCTCAGGGACTAGCGGGAACCTGGGGCATGAGCAGTTCTTC
CASSSGTSGNLGHEQFF
>TRBJ2-3|.|TRBV30|TRBD2
TGTGCCTGGAGTAGGGCTAGCGGGAGCACAGATACGCAGTATTTT
CAWSRASGSTDTQYF
>TRBJ2-5|.|TRBV9|.
TGTGCCAGCAGCCCTCGCGGGGTCCAAGAGACCCAGTACTTC
CASSPRGVQETQYF
>TRBJ1-1|once|TRBV4-3|.
TGCGCCAGCAGCCAAGAGAGTAACAGGCGGAACACTGAAGCTTTCTTT
CASSQESNRRNTEAFF
>TRBJ2-2|once|TRBV5-1|TRBD2
TGCGCCAGCAGCCCCTTAGCGGGAGGGAACACCGGGGAGCTGTTTTTT
CASSPLAGGNTGELFF
>TRBJ2-2|few|TRBV9|TRBD2
TGTGCCAGCAGCCCTTCTCTAGCGGGAGCTTCCGGGGAGCTGTTTTTT
CASSPSLAGASGELFF